Following are 24 T cell receptor beta chains from one sample sequenced in a study of T cells in tumors and immune-related adverse events. Clones were sequenced by immunoSEQ multiplex PCR, and TCRdb holds only the in-frame ones, with some missing. The table lists roughly 20,000 clones, approximately 90% of them singletons. The sequencing here drew on lymph node tissue, taken from a patient treated with anti-PD-1 therapy. The receptors originated from a female donor with metastatic renal cell carcinoma.

V gene TRBV5-1 combines with J gene TRBJ1-1; no firm D call. Trimming cost V 1 base and J 1 base, with 5 bases left between them. Germline V gives CDR1 SGHRS, CDR2 YFSETQ. This CDR3 comprises 13 residues. Written as DNA, the CDR3 is TGCGCCAGCAGCTTGTGGCAGAACACTGAAGCTTTCTTT. It codes for CASSLWQNTEAFF.

The chain joins TRBV29-1 to TRBJ2-3; 9 nucleotides line up with TRBD1. J gave up 3 bases and V 3 bases, and 1 base lay outside the gene matches. The germline V gene has CDR1 SQVTM and CDR2 ANQGSEA. This CDR3 comprises 13 residues. This CDR3 is CSVDDRGTDTQYF. The CDR3 DNA is TGCAGCGTTGACGACAGGGGGACAGATACGCAGTATTTT.

CDR3 in DNA: TGTGCCAGCTCACAAACTAGCGGGGAAACCTACGAGCAGTACTTC. It translates to CASSQTSGETYEQYF. The gene calls are TRBV18 and TRBJ2-7; 10 positions match TRBD2. The CDR3 is 15 residues long. Germline-derived CDR1 and CDR2 are KGHSH and LQKENI. J gave up 2 bases and V 4 bases, and 5 bases lay outside the gene matches.

The V and J genes are TRBV4-1 and TRBJ2-4; TRBD1 aligns across 11 bases. J gave up 2 bases and V 1 base, and 4 bases lay outside the gene matches. CDR1 is MGHRA, CDR2 YSYEKL, per germline. There are 17 residues in the CDR3. The CDR3 protein is CASSQVGQGASKNIQYF. CDR3 DNA sequence: TGCGCCAGCAGCCAAGTCGGACAGGGGGCCTCCAAAAACATTCAGTACTTC.

This clone appeared once. The CDR3 DNA follows: TGTGCCAGCAGGGGGGGACAGGGGAACACAGATACGCAGTATTTT. It translates to CASRGGQGNTDTQYF. The genes are TRBV2 and TRBJ2-3; TRBD1 matches 10 bases. Germline V gives CDR1 SNHLY, CDR2 FYNNEI. The CDR3 contains 15 residues. V lost 6 bases to trimming and J lost 2 bases; unmatched junction nucleotides: 5.

The chain recombines TRBV19 with TRBJ2-1; D may be TRBD2 (6 bases). The V end lost 6 bases, the J end lost 0 bases, and 24 bases lay between the germline ends. CDR3 length: 19 residues. Per germline, CDR1 LNHDA and CDR2 SQIVND (reference sequence). CDR3 protein: CASRTTGLPLGSSYNEQFF. CDR3 bases: TGTGCCAGTAGGACTACGGGACTCCCCTTAGGGTCCTCCTACAATGAGCAGTTCTTC.

The rearrangement uses TRBV19 and TRBJ1-4, with a weak D call TRBD1 (5 bases). Trimming pared 4 bases from V and 8 bases from J, leaving 11 bases between. This CDR3 is 13 amino acids long. Germline CDR1 LNHDA, CDR2 SQIVND (reference sequence). DNA of the CDR3: TGTGCCAGTAGTAGCCAGGGATTGGAAAAACTGTTTTTT. It specifies CASSSQGLEKLFF.

V is TRBV27 and J is TRBJ1-2, with TRBD1 matching over 7 bases. This CDR3 comprises 13 residues. With V trimmed by 5 bases and J by 8 bases, 8 bases remained unmatched. Germline lookup yields CDR1 MNHEY and CDR2 SMNVEV (reference sequence). The CDR3 DNA reads TGTGCCAGCAGTCCTGGACAGGAGCGAGGCTACACCTTC. It yields the protein CASSPGQERGYTF.

This sequence joins TRBV28 and TRBJ2-7, with 7 positions matching TRBD2. This CDR3 comprises 14 residues. V was pared by 7 bases and J by 5 bases, with 11 bases of the junction left unmatched. Germline V lookup: CDR1 MDHEN, CDR2 SYDVKM. The CDR3 nucleotides are TGTGCCAGCACTGGGACTACTCCTCGGAACGAGCAGTACTTC. Translated, it gives CASTGTTPRNEQYF.

For the CDR3, the DNA is TGTGCCAGCAGTTCCCCGAACACTGAAGCTTTCTTT. It is translated as CASSSPNTEAFF. V is TRBV27 and J is TRBJ1-1; D ambiguous. Germline values: CDR1 MNHEY, CDR2 SMNVEV (reference sequence). V lost 4 bases and J lost 1, with 4 bases in between. This CDR3 has 12 amino acids.

This sequence joins TRBV4-2 and TRBJ1-2, with D unclear. Germline CDR1 and CDR2: LGHNA and YNFKEQ. Trimming pared 0 bases from V and 3 bases from J, leaving 8 bases between. The CDR3 length is 14 residues. The CDR3 loop reads CASSQDRGYYGYTF. The DNA of the CDR3 is TGTGCCAGCAGCCAAGACCGGGGTTACTATGGCTACACCTTC.

The chain recombines TRBV5-4 with TRBJ2-5, with 11 bases identical to TRBD2. This CDR3 region has 15 residues. V shed 4 bases and J 2 bases; nucleotides not matched to a gene: 4. The V gene's germline CDR1 is SGHNT and CDR2 YYREEE (reference sequence). CDR3 amino acids: CASSQGLAVQETQYF. In DNA form, the CDR3 reads TGTGCCAGCAGCCAGGGACTAGCGGTACAAGAGACCCAGTACTTC.

This chain uses TRBV6-1 with TRBJ2-7, with 9 bases fitting TRBD2. Germline trimming cut 5 bases from V and 5 bases from J; bases unmatched to any gene: 7. There are 14 residues in the CDR3. Germline V gene sequence: CDR1 MNHNS, CDR2 SASEGT. CDR3 DNA sequence: TGTGCCAGCAGTCCATCGGGACTAGCACACGAGCAGTACTTC. Protein: CASSPSGLAHEQYF.

This clone has only one observation. V gene TRBV7-6 combines with J gene TRBJ2-7; 8 bases are shared with TRBD1. Trimming took 0 bases from V and 3 from J; bases not matched to a gene: 4. This CDR3 has 15 amino acids. Looked up from germline, CDR1 is SGHVS and CDR2 is FNYEAQ. The CDR3 DNA reads TGTGCCAGCAGCTTAGCCAGGGGGCCCATCTACGAGCAGTACTTC. Amino acids: CASSLARGPIYEQYF.

This rearrangement joins TRBV7-8 to TRBJ2-5; the match to TRBD2 covers 11 bases. Unmatched junction bases numbered 16, after V lost 5 bases and J lost 5 bases. There are 18 residues in the CDR3. CDR1 is SGHVS and CDR2 is FQNEAQ in the germline V gene. CDR3 loop: CASSETRTSGYVGETQYF. The CDR3 DNA reads as TGTGCCAGCAGCGAAACACGGACTAGCGGGTACGTCGGGGAGACCCAGTACTTC.

The chain joins TRBV7-2 to TRBJ2-1, with D possibly being TRBD2 (6 bases). The CDR3 has 15 residues. V lost 2 bases to trimming and J lost 1 base, with 9 bases between them. CDR1 is SGHTA and CDR2 is FQGNSA in the germline V gene. CDR3 nucleotide sequence: TGTGCCAGCAGCTTACTAGGGAGGTCCTACAATGAGCAGTTCTTC. It translates to CASSLLGRSYNEQFF.

This clone appeared a single time. This sequence joins TRBV5-1 and TRBJ1-1; TRBD1 is a possible D gene (5 bases). The CDR3 contains 13 residues. Germline V CDR1 and CDR2: SGHRS, YFSETQ. V was trimmed by 2 bases and J by 5 bases, leaving 10 bases between them. As DNA, the CDR3 is TGCGCCAGCAGCTTTGCAGGGTCGACTGAAGCTTTCTTT. It is translated as CASSFAGSTEAFF.

The chain carries TRBV19 and TRBJ1-1; 9 bases agree with TRBD1. With V trimmed by 7 bases and J by 4 bases, 7 bases remained unmatched. The CDR3 extends over 14 amino acids. CDR1 is LNHDA, CDR2 SQIVND, per germline (reference sequence). Here the CDR3 reads CASNPDRGGTEAFF. Here the CDR3 DNA reads TGTGCCAGTAACCCGGACAGGGGTGGCACTGAAGCTTTCTTT.

The chain links TRBV19 to TRBJ2-1, with D uncertain. The germline V gene encodes CDR1 LNHDA and CDR2 SQIVND (reference sequence). The CDR3 has 15 amino acids. V lost 3 bases and J 0 bases, leaving 9 bases between the germline ends. This CDR3 reads CASSMGRSSYNEQFF. The CDR3, as DNA: TGTGCCAGTAGTATGGGTAGAAGCTCCTACAATGAGCAGTTCTTC.

The V call is TRBV27, the J call TRBJ2-6; D might be TRBD1 (5 bases). The CDR3 extends over 15 amino acids. The germline V and J ends were trimmed by 6 bases and 3 bases, with 12 bases remaining between them. Germline CDR1 is MNHEY and CDR2 is SMNVEV (reference sequence). The CDR3 protein is CASRARASGANVLTF. As DNA, the CDR3 is TGTGCCAGCAGGGCCAGGGCAAGTGGGGCCAACGTCCTGACTTTC.

The CDR3 sequence: CASSQEFSGVTDTQYF. DNA for the CDR3: TGCGCCAGCAGCCAAGAGTTTAGCGGGGTCACAGATACGCAGTATTTT. The chain couples TRBV4-3 to TRBJ2-3; 8 bases map to TRBD2. V was pared by 0 bases and J by 2 bases, with 4 bases of the junction left unmatched. Germline V gene sequence: CDR1 LGHNA, CDR2 YSLEER. This CDR3 is 16 amino acids long.

The V call is TRBV2, the J call TRBJ1-2; D may be TRBD1 (5 bases). In germline, CDR1 is SNHLY, CDR2 FYNNEI. This CDR3 spans 13 amino acids. The germline V and J ends were trimmed by 7 bases and 3 bases, with 12 bases remaining between them. Here the CDR3 reads CASKWGTDYGYTF. The CDR3, as DNA: TGTGCCAGCAAGTGGGGGACGGACTATGGCTACACCTTC. The whole variable domain, filled in from reference TRBV2 and TRBJ1-2, reads EPEVTQTPSHQVTQMGQEVILRCVPISNHLYFYWYRQILGQKVEFLVSFYNNEISEKSEIFDDQFSVERPDGSNFTLKIRSTKLEDSAMYFCASKWGTDYGYTFGSGTRLTVV.

The chain joins TRBV4-1 to TRBJ2-3; D gene ambiguous. Looked up from germline, CDR1 is MGHRA and CDR2 is YSYEKL. The CDR3 sequence is 13 residues long. Trimming stripped 6 bases from V and 2 bases from J, with 9 bases between. The CDR3 loop reads CASSPVVTDTQYF. The CDR3 DNA reads TGCGCCAGCAGTCCCGTGGTCACAGATACGCAGTATTTT.

This rearrangement joins TRBV11-2 to TRBJ2-5, with TRBD2 matching 11 bases. Germline V CDR1 and CDR2: SGHAT, FQNNGV. The CDR3 totals 17 residues. Trimming at V came to 5 bases and at J to 5 bases, leaving 13 bases not matched to a gene. CDR3 sequence reads: CASSQVVLAGVVETQYF. The CDR3 nucleotides are TGTGCCAGCAGCCAGGTCGTACTAGCGGGAGTGGTGGAGACCCAGTACTTC. The full variable domain, with the rest looked up from reference TRBV11-2 and TRBJ2-5, is EAGVAQSPRYKIIEKRQSVAFWCNPISGHATLYWYQQILGQGPKLLIQFQNNGVVDDSQLPKDRFSAERLKGVDSTLKIQPAKLEDSAVYLCASSQVVLAGVVETQYFGPGTRLLVL.